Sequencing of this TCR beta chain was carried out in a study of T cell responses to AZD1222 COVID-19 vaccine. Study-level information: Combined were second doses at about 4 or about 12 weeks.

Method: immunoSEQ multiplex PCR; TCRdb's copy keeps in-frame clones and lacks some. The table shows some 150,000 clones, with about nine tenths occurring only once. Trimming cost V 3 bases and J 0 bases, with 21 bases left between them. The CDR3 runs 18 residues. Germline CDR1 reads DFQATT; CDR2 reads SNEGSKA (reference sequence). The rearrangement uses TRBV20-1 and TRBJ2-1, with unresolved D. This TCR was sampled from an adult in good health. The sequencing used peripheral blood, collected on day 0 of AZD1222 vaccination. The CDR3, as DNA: TGCAGTGCTAGTCGCTATACCCCGTGGCCTAGCTCCTACAATGAGCAGTTCTTC. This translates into CSASRYTPWPSSYNEQFF.